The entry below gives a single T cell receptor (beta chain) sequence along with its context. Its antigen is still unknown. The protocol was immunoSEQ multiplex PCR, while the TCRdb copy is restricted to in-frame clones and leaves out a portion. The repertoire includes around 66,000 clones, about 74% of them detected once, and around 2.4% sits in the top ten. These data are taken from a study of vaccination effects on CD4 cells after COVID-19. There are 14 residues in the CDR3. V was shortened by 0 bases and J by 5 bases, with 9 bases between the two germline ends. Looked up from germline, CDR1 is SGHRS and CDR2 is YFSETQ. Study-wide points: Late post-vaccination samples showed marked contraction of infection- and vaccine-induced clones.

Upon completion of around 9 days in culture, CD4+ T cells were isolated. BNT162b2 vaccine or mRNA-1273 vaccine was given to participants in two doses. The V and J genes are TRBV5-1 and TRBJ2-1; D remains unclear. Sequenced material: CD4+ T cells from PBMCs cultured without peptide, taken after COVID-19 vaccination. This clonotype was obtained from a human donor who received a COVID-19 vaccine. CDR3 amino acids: CASSLAPPDNEQFF. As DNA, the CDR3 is TGCGCCAGCAGCTTGGCCCCACCAGACAATGAGCAGTTCTTC. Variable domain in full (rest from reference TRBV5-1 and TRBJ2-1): KAGVTQTPRYLIKTRGQQVTLSCSPISGHRSVSWYQQTPGQGLQFLFEYFSETQRNKGNFPGRFSGRQFSNSRSEMNVSTLELGDSALYLCASSLAPPDNEQFFGPGTRLTVL.